The sample holds one count of the clone carrying this T cell receptor beta chain. This specimen comes from a study of control samples from healthy donors and cancer patients. Only in-frame clones appear in the TCRdb table, and some are missing; sequencing was by immunoSEQ multiplex PCR. The table lists 64,000 or so clones, more than 85% of them singletons, with about 1.5% in the top ten. V dropped 7 bases and J dropped 2; count of bases not matched to a gene: 8. The CDR3 is made up of 16 amino acids. Germline CDR1 SEHNR, CDR2 FQNEAQ (reference sequence). Sequencing was carried out using PBMCs. The TCR sequence derives from a man aged 40-55 years with colorectal cancer. This chain uses TRBV7-9 with TRBJ1-4; the match to TRBD1 covers 9 bases. The CDR3 reads CASTKRGTGTNEKLFF. The CDR3 nucleotides read TGTGCCAGCACTAAACGGGGGACAGGGACTAATGAAAAACTGTTTTTT.